This T cell receptor beta chain is from a study of shared T cell receptors in the human thymus. TCRdb's table, derived via immunoSEQ multiplex PCR, lists solely in-frame clones and lacks some. The repertoire holds about 610,000 clones, with approximately 90% as singletons. The data also belong to a second study, concerning human thymus T cells. Per that study: Donors were healthy Finnish infants having corrective surgery for congenital heart defects. In corrective heart surgery, resections were taken, and these provided the thymus tissue. Thymic as well as blood repertoires seemed to favor certain V and J genes unevenly. Unrelated individuals had highly overlapping thymic repertoires, as reported in related research.

Sample: thymocytes. The sequence was obtained from a boy less than two years old with a congenital heart defect.

The CDR3 bases are TGTGCCAGCCGGGGACAGGTCAATCAGCCCCAGCATTTT. It specifies CASRGQVNQPQHF. The V gene is TRBV6-1, the J gene TRBJ1-5; TRBD1 agrees at 8 bases. The V gene end was trimmed by 8 bases and the J gene end by 3 bases; junction bases not matched to a gene: 3. This CDR3 spans 13 amino acids. Germline V lookup: CDR1 MNHNS, CDR2 SASEGT.